These T cell receptor beta chains were read from a single sample in a study of blood T cell repertoires in COVID-19. Assay: immunoSEQ multiplex PCR; the TCRdb copy retains only in-frame clones and omits some. Of about 29,000 clones listed, roughly 90% are singletons. The material sequenced was peripheral blood. These receptors were collected from a human donor in a cohort sampled during active COVID-19. Each CDR3 is given with its conserved first and last residue. Fields, in order: D gene, clone size, CDR3 length, V gene, J gene, CDR3 DNA, CDR3 protein. D genes are given only for firm matches. The size entry is marked missing in some rows and otherwise reads once, few, many or a size class.

d_gene: TRBD1; abundance: NA; len: 13; v_gene: TRBV7-9; j_gene: TRBJ1-1; CDR3nt: TGTGCCAGCAGCCAGGGACAGGGGGTTGAAGCTTTCTTT; CDR3aa: CASSQGQGVEAFF
d_gene: TRBD1; abundance: NA; len: 18; v_gene: TRBV12-5; j_gene: TRBJ2-1; CDR3nt: TGTGCTAGTGGTTCTTCAAGAGGGGGGACAGGCGTTATGGATGAGCAGTTCTTC; CDR3aa: CASGSSRGGTGVMDEQFF
d_gene: NA; abundance: NA; len: 18; v_gene: TRBV7-8; j_gene: TRBJ1-5; CDR3nt: TGTGCCAGCAGCTCCAGTCGGGAGGGAGTTACGAAGAATCAGCCCCAGCATTTT; CDR3aa: CASSSSREGVTKNQPQHF
d_gene: NA; abundance: NA; len: 16; v_gene: TRBV18; j_gene: TRBJ2-3; CDR3nt: TGTGCCAGCCTCCGGGGAGTTATTACAGTCACAGATACGCAGTATTTT; CDR3aa: CASLRGVITVTDTQYF
d_gene: NA; abundance: few; len: 14; v_gene: TRBV30; j_gene: TRBJ2-2; CDR3nt: TGTGCCGTTATCCGGGTCCTAACCCCCGGGGAGCTGTTTTTT; CDR3aa: CAVIRVLTPGELFF
d_gene: NA; abundance: NA; len: 15; v_gene: TRBV5-5; j_gene: TRBJ1-5; CDR3nt: TGTGCCAGCAGCCCCCGCGCCTATAGCAATCAGCCCCAGCATTTT; CDR3aa: CASSPRAYSNQPQHF
d_gene: TRBD1; abundance: once; len: 15; v_gene: TRBV15; j_gene: TRBJ2-5; CDR3nt: TGTGCCACCAGCAGAGAGGGACAGAGCCAAGAGACCCAGTACTTC; CDR3aa: CATSREGQSQETQYF
d_gene: NA; abundance: NA; len: 15; v_gene: TRBV4-3; j_gene: TRBJ1-3; CDR3nt: TGCGCCAGCAGCCAAGACAGGGCCTCTGGAAACACCATATATTTT; CDR3aa: CASSQDRASGNTIYF
d_gene: TRBD2; abundance: NA; len: 13; v_gene: TRBV19; j_gene: TRBJ2-7; CDR3nt: TGTGCCAGTAGTACTAGCGGGGGTTACGAGCAGTACTTC; CDR3aa: CASSTSGGYEQYF
d_gene: TRBD1; abundance: NA; len: 11; v_gene: TRBV29-1; j_gene: TRBJ2-1; CDR3nt: TGCAGCGACAGGGGAATGGGTGAGCAGTTCTTC; CDR3aa: CSDRGMGEQFF
d_gene: TRBD2; abundance: NA; len: 15; v_gene: TRBV19; j_gene: TRBJ2-2; CDR3nt: TGTGCCAGTAGTATAACTAGCGGGGACCCCGGGGAGCTGTTTTTT; CDR3aa: CASSITSGDPGELFF
d_gene: NA; abundance: NA; len: 17; v_gene: TRBV5-1; j_gene: TRBJ2-1; CDR3nt: TGCGCCAGCAGCCTCCCCGCCGTGGGCAGCAGGGGCAATGAGCAGTTCTTC; CDR3aa: CASSLPAVGSRGNEQFF
d_gene: NA; abundance: NA; len: 14; v_gene: TRBV6-5; j_gene: TRBJ1-4; CDR3nt: TGTGCCAGCAGTATAACAGGGTACAAAGAAAAACTGTTTTTT; CDR3aa: CASSITGYKEKLFF
d_gene: NA; abundance: NA; len: 15; v_gene: TRBV7-6; j_gene: TRBJ1-1; CDR3nt: TGTGCCAGCAGCTTAGGGCCCCAGGGTAACACTGAAGCTTTCTTT; CDR3aa: CASSLGPQGNTEAFF
d_gene: TRBD1; abundance: NA; len: 16; v_gene: TRBV11-2; j_gene: TRBJ2-7; CDR3nt: TGTGCCAGCAGCTTATCACCGGGACAGGGGGCTTACGAGCAGTACTTC; CDR3aa: CASSLSPGQGAYEQYF
d_gene: TRBD1; abundance: NA; len: 15; v_gene: TRBV10-3; j_gene: TRBJ1-4; CDR3nt: TGTGCCATCAGTGAGTCGGCAGGGGGGTCTGAAAAACTGTTTTTT; CDR3aa: CAISESAGGSEKLFF
d_gene: TRBD1; abundance: NA; len: 13; v_gene: TRBV12-3/TRBV12-4; j_gene: TRBJ1-2; CDR3nt: TGTGCCAGCAGACAGGGGGCGGGTTATGGCTACACCTTC; CDR3aa: CASRQGAGYGYTF
d_gene: TRBD2; abundance: NA; len: 18; v_gene: TRBV28; j_gene: TRBJ2-1; CDR3nt: TGTGCCAGCAGTTTAACTTTTCGGGGGGGAGACGAGAACAATGAGCAGTTCTTC; CDR3aa: CASSLTFRGGDENNEQFF
d_gene: TRBD1; abundance: NA; len: 12; v_gene: TRBV25-1; j_gene: TRBJ1-2; CDR3nt: TGTGCCACCTCGACAGGGGACTATGGCTACACCTTC; CDR3aa: CATSTGDYGYTF
d_gene: NA; abundance: NA; len: 16; v_gene: TRBV5-4; j_gene: TRBJ1-2; CDR3nt: TGTGCCAGCAGCCCCCCGGGTACGGGGGGCAGGGGTGGCTACACCTTC; CDR3aa: CASSPPGTGGRGGYTF
d_gene: TRBD2; abundance: once; len: 17; v_gene: TRBV5-8; j_gene: TRBJ2-1; CDR3nt: TGTGCCAGCAGCTTGGAGAGGACTAGCGGGGGGAACAATGAGCAGTTCTTC; CDR3aa: CASSLERTSGGNNEQFF
d_gene: NA; abundance: NA; len: 14; v_gene: TRBV7-9; j_gene: TRBJ1-4; CDR3nt: TGTGCCAGCAGCCCAGGTTGGGCTAATGAAAAACTGTTTTTT; CDR3aa: CASSPGWANEKLFF
d_gene: TRBD2; abundance: few; len: 12; v_gene: TRBV30; j_gene: TRBJ2-5; CDR3nt: TGTGCCTGGAGTTTGCGGGGGGCCTACCAGTACTTC; CDR3aa: CAWSLRGAYQYF
d_gene: TRBD2; abundance: NA; len: 14; v_gene: TRBV6-1; j_gene: TRBJ2-3; CDR3nt: TGTGCCAGCAGTGAACCGTTAGCGGGGGCCCAGCAGTATTTT; CDR3aa: CASSEPLAGAQQYF
d_gene: TRBD1; abundance: NA; len: 15; v_gene: TRBV4-2; j_gene: TRBJ1-2; CDR3nt: TGTGCCAGCAGCCAAGCGGGACAGGGGAACTATGGCTACACCTTC; CDR3aa: CASSQAGQGNYGYTF
d_gene: NA; abundance: NA; len: 14; v_gene: TRBV12-5; j_gene: TRBJ1-6; CDR3nt: TGTGCTAGTGGTTCGGACAGCAATAATTCACCCCTCCACTTT; CDR3aa: CASGSDSNNSPLHF
d_gene: TRBD2; abundance: NA; len: 19; v_gene: TRBV4-1; j_gene: TRBJ2-1; CDR3nt: TGCGCCAGCAGCCAAATAAGGGGAACTAGCGGCCCCCGGGGGAATGAGCAGTTCTTC; CDR3aa: CASSQIRGTSGPRGNEQFF
d_gene: TRBD2; abundance: NA; len: 14; v_gene: TRBV7-9; j_gene: TRBJ2-3; CDR3nt: TGTGCCAGCACTCGGGGGGGAAGCACAGATACGCAGTATTTT; CDR3aa: CASTRGGSTDTQYF
d_gene: NA; abundance: NA; len: 13; v_gene: TRBV7-9; j_gene: TRBJ1-5; CDR3nt: TGTGCCAGCAGCTTGCAAGAGAATCAGCCCCAGCATTTT; CDR3aa: CASSLQENQPQHF
d_gene: NA; abundance: NA; len: 17; v_gene: TRBV27; j_gene: TRBJ2-1; CDR3nt: TGTGCCAGCAGTCTGACCCCAACAGGGTTTGCCTACAATGAGCAGTTCTTC; CDR3aa: CASSLTPTGFAYNEQFF
d_gene: TRBD1; abundance: NA; len: 15; v_gene: TRBV24-1; j_gene: TRBJ2-7; CDR3nt: TGTGCCACCAGTGATTGGACAGGGCCCTCCTACGAGCAGTACTTC; CDR3aa: CATSDWTGPSYEQYF
d_gene: TRBD1; abundance: few; len: 16; v_gene: TRBV30; j_gene: TRBJ2-7; CDR3nt: TGTGCCTGGAGTCCAACGGACAGGGGGCCGACCTACGAGCAGTACTTC; CDR3aa: CAWSPTDRGPTYEQYF
d_gene: TRBD2; abundance: NA; len: 14; v_gene: TRBV30; j_gene: TRBJ2-3; CDR3nt: TGTGCCTGGAGTGAAACTAGCGGTACAGATACGCAGTATTTT; CDR3aa: CAWSETSGTDTQYF
d_gene: TRBD1; abundance: NA; len: 15; v_gene: TRBV3-1/TRBV3-2; j_gene: TRBJ1-2; CDR3nt: TGTGCCAGCAGCCAGCGGACAGGGGCTGGAAGGGGCTACACCTTC; CDR3aa: CASSQRTGAGRGYTF
d_gene: TRBD1; abundance: NA; len: 17; v_gene: TRBV2; j_gene: TRBJ1-2; CDR3nt: TGTGCCAGCAGGCTCCGGGACAGGCCCGGCGTCGGCTATGGCTACACCTTC; CDR3aa: CASRLRDRPGVGYGYTF
d_gene: NA; abundance: NA; len: 13; v_gene: TRBV12-3/TRBV12-4; j_gene: TRBJ1-2; CDR3nt: TGTGCCAGCAGTTTAGGGGCAAACTATGGCTACACCTTC; CDR3aa: CASSLGANYGYTF